Listed below are T cell receptor beta chains from one sample, sequenced in a study of T cell changes during pregnancy in multiple sclerosis. Generated by immunoSEQ multiplex PCR, the TCRdb table keeps only in-frame clones and is missing some. The top ten hold under 10% of the sample, which has about 22,000 clones, about 88% seen once. The sample was CD8+ T cells from peripheral blood mononuclear cells, taken after pregnancy. These receptors were taken from a female donor with multiple sclerosis, enrolled in a pregnancy study. Both conserved end residues are part of each CDR3. Fields, in order: clone size, D gene, V gene, J gene, CDR3 DNA, CDR3 protein. D genes are given only for firm matches. The size of a clone is reported for some rows only, either as once, few or many, or as a class for expanded clones.

>-|TRBD1|TRBV5-1|TRBJ1-2
TGCGCCAGCAGCCCGGACAGGGAGGCTACTAGTGGCTACACCTTC
CASSPDREATSGYTF
>-|TRBD2|TRBV29-1|TRBJ2-2
TGCAGCGTTTTAAGCGGGGGGAACACCGGGGAGCTGTTTTTT
CSVLSGGNTGELFF
>-|-|TRBV6-4|TRBJ2-3
TGTGCCAGCAGTGACTCGATCGGGAGTGCAGATACGCAGTATTTT
CASSDSIGSADTQYF
>few|TRBD2|TRBV6-4|TRBJ2-7
TGTGCCAGCAGTGAAGGGACTAGCGCCTACGAGCAGTACTTC
CASSEGTSAYEQYF
>-|TRBD2|TRBV5-1|TRBJ2-3
TGCGCCAGCAGCTTGGATTTAGCGGGAAGGACAGATACGCAGTATTTT
CASSLDLAGRTDTQYF
>-|-|TRBV6-1|TRBJ2-1
TGTGCCAGCAGTGAAACAAGCTCCTACAATGAGCAGTTCTTC
CASSETSSYNEQFF
>-|-|TRBV27|TRBJ2-1
TGTGCCAGCACCCAATACAATGAGCAGTTCTTC
CASTQYNEQFF
>-|TRBD2|TRBV19|TRBJ2-7
TGTGCCAGTAGTATAGGTCACCTGACTAGCGGAGCCTACGAGCAGTACTTC
CASSIGHLTSGAYEQYF
>-|-|TRBV18|TRBJ1-2
TGTGCCAGCTCACCTCTCGTCCACGGACATCCTAACTATGGCTACACCTTC
CASSPLVHGHPNYGYTF
>-|TRBD1|TRBV10-3|TRBJ2-2
TGTGCCATCGGGCAGGGGGACACCGGGGAGCTGTTTTTT
CAIGQGDTGELFF
>-|-|TRBV29-1|TRBJ2-1
TGCAGCGTCCCAAGAGGCGCAATTCTCTACAATGAGCAGTTCTTC
CSVPRGAILYNEQFF
>once|-|TRBV2|TRBJ2-1
TGTGCCGCTACCATGACGAGAGACAGGAGACCCTACAATGAGCAGTTCTTC
CAATMTRDRRPYNEQFF
>-|TRBD1|TRBV4-1|TRBJ2-7
TGCGCCAGCAGCCAAACCGGGACAGCTACCTACGAGCAGTACTTC
CASSQTGTATYEQYF
>few|TRBD1|TRBV13|TRBJ2-1
TGTGCCAGCAGAGACAGGGGTGGGAATGAGCAGTTCTTC
CASRDRGGNEQFF
>-|-|TRBV2|TRBJ2-1
TGTGCCAGCAGGGAGGGTTTTGTGGACAATGAGCAGTTCTTC
CASREGFVDNEQFF
>-|TRBD2|TRBV5-1|TRBJ2-1
TGCGCCAGCAGCTTGGTGGCTAGCGGGAGGGCAGATGAGCAGTTCTTC
CASSLVASGRADEQFF
>-|-|TRBV29-1|TRBJ2-2
TGCAGCGTTGTAAGCGGGTGGACCGGGGAGCTGTTTTTT
CSVVSGWTGELFF
>-|-|TRBV9|TRBJ1-1
TGTGCCAGCAGCGTAGAGGCGGGGATGAACACTGAAGCTTTCTTT
CASSVEAGMNTEAFF
>-|-|TRBV6-5|TRBJ1-5
TGTGCCAGCAGTTACCAGGGACACCAGCCCCAGCATTTT
CASSYQGHQPQHF
>-|TRBD2|TRBV15|TRBJ2-7
TGTGCCACCAGCAGGTCTAGCGGGAGCTACGAGCAGTACTTC
CATSRSSGSYEQYF
>once|-|TRBV11-3|TRBJ2-7
TGTGCCAGCAGCCATCCTGATACAGGGGCCCCCGGGACTAGGACCTACGAGCAGTACTTC
CASSHPDTGAPGTRTYEQYF
>-|-|TRBV7-8|TRBJ2-7
TGTGCCAGCAGCTTAGGCGGGCAGAGCTCCTACGAGCAGTACTTC
CASSLGGQSSYEQYF
>-|TRBD1|TRBV5-4|TRBJ2-7
TGTGCCAGCAGCACCCGACAGGGGGTGAATGAGCAGTACTTC
CASSTRQGVNEQYF
>-|TRBD2|TRBV29-1|TRBJ2-1
TGCAGCGTCGGCGGGACTAGCGGGAGCAATGAGCAGTTCTTC
CSVGGTSGSNEQFF
>-|TRBD1|TRBV6-5|TRBJ1-2
TGTGCCAGCAGTTACAAGAACAGGGGCTCTGGCTACACCTTC
CASSYKNRGSGYTF
>once|-|TRBV7-6|TRBJ2-3
TGTGCCAGCAGCTTCGGGGACACAGATACGCAGTATTTT
CASSFGDTDTQYF
>-|-|TRBV5-4|TRBJ2-1
TGTGCCAGCAGCTTGTTCTACGGGGTCGACAACGGTGAGCAGTTCTTC
CASSLFYGVDNGEQFF
>-|TRBD2|TRBV6-4|TRBJ2-1
TGTGCCAGCAGTGAAAGAGTAGCGGGGGCCTTTGAGCAGTTCTTC
CASSERVAGAFEQFF
>few|-|TRBV4-3|TRBJ2-5
TGCGCCAGCAGCCAAGATGGGGACAATGAAGAGACCCAGTACTTC
CASSQDGDNEETQYF
>once|-|TRBV7-2|TRBJ2-7
TGTGCCAGCAGCTCAGGACAGTCCTACGAGCAGTACTTC
CASSSGQSYEQYF